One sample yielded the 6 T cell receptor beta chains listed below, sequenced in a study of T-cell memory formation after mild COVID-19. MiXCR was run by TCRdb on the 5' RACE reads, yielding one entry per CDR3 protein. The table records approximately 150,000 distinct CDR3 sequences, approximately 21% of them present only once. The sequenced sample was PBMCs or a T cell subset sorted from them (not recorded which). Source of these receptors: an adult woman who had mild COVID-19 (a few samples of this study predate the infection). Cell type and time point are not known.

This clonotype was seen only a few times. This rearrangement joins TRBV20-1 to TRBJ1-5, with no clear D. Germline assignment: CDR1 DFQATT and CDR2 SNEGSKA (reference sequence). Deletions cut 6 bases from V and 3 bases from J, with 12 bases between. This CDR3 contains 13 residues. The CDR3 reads CSAQPGVNQPQHF. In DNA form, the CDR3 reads TGCAGTGCACAACCGGGTGTCAATCAGCCCCAGCATTTT.

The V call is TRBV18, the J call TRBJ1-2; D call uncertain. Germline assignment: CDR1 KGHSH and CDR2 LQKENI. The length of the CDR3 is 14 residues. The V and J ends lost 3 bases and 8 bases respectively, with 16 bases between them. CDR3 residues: CASSPMSEARGYTF. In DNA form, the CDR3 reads TGTGCCAGCTCACCCATGTCCGAGGCCCGCGGCTACACCTTC.

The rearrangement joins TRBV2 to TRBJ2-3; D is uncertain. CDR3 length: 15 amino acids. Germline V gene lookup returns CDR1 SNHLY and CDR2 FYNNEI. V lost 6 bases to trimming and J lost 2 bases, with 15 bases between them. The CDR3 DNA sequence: TGTGCCAGCAGATGGGTAAACGAACCCACAGATACGCAGTATTTT. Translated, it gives CASRWVNEPTDTQYF.

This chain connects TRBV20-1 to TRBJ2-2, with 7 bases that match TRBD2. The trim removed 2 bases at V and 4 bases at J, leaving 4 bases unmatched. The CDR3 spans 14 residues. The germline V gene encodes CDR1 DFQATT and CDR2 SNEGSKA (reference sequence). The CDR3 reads CSARLAEITGELFF. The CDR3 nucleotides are TGCAGTGCTAGACTAGCGGAGATCACCGGGGAGCTGTTTTTT.

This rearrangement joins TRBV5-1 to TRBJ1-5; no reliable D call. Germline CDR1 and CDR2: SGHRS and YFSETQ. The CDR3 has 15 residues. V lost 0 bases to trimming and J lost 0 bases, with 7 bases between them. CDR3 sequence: CASSLEGYSNQPQHF. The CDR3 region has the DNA TGCGCCAGCAGCTTGGAAGGGTATAGCAATCAGCCCCAGCATTTT.

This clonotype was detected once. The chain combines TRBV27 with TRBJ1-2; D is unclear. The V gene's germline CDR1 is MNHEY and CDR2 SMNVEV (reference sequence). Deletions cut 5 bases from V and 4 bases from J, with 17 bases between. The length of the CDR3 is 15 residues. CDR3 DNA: TGTGCCAGCAGTCCAAGGACGCTTCAATCCTATGGCTACACCTTC. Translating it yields CASSPRTLQSYGYTF.